These 25 T cell receptor beta chains were sequenced from one sample in a study of shared clonotypes between healthy human individuals. Sequenced by immunoSEQ multiplex PCR; TCRdb stores in-frame clones only, minus some. Here the sample spans over a million clones, about 80% being singletons. The sample taken for sequencing was memory CD4+ T cells from PBMCs. Subset defined: CD45RA-negative fraction. All receptors derive from a man aged 18 to 30 in good health. Some clones in this sample may be carry-over from other donors' samples.

The chain links TRBV7-8 to TRBJ2-7; perhaps TRBD2 as D (6 bases). Trimming shortened V by 4 bases and J by 2 bases, and 9 bases separated the two germline ends. The CDR3 is made up of 13 amino acids. Germline CDR1 SGHVS, CDR2 FQNEAQ. CDR3 amino acids: CASSYGGAYEQYF. CDR3 bases: TGTGCCAGCAGCTATGGAGGGGCCTACGAGCAGTACTTC.

The chain has TRBV5-6 and TRBJ2-2, with D possibly matching TRBD1 (6 bases). CDR1 and CDR2 from the germline V gene are SGHDT and YYEEEE. With 5 bases removed from V and 7 bases from J, the gap between germline ends came to 12 bases. This CDR3 has 13 residues. This CDR3 reads CASRLQGGGELFF. In DNA form, the CDR3 reads TGTGCCAGCAGACTACAGGGTGGCGGGGAGCTGTTTTTT. The full variable domain, in which reference TRBV5-6 and TRBJ2-2 provide the parts outside the CDR3, is DAGVTQSPTHLIKTRGQQVTLRCSPKSGHDTVSWYQQALGQGPQFIFQYYEEEERQRGNFPDRFSGHQFPNYSSELNVNALLLGDSALYLCASRLQGGGELFFGEGSRLTVL.

The chain couples TRBV5-5 to TRBJ2-3, with D perhaps matching TRBD2 (6 bases). The CDR3 contains 15 residues. CDR1 and CDR2 from the germline V gene are SGHKS and YYEKEE (reference sequence). V lost 0 bases, J lost 7 bases, and 15 bases lay in between. CDR3 protein: CASSLVTGVGNTQYF. In nucleotides, the CDR3 is TGTGCCAGCAGCTTGGTCACGGGAGTAGGGAATACGCAGTATTTT.

The chain recombines TRBV7-6 with TRBJ2-7; the match to TRBD1 covers 7 bases. From germline, CDR1 is SGHVS and CDR2 FNYEAQ. V shed 1 base, J shed 4 bases, and the junction held 7 bases outside the gene matches. The CDR3 is 15 amino acids. The CDR3 nucleotides are TGTGCCAGCAGCTTAGTAGCTACAGGGGTATACGAGCAGTACTTC. It specifies CASSLVATGVYEQYF.

This clone was picked up one time. Within the sample, other DNA sequences also encode this same CDR3. The V call is TRBV6-6, the J call TRBJ2-1, with TRBD1 matching 8 bases. CDR1 is MNHNY and CDR2 is SVGAGI in the germline V gene (reference sequence). CDR3 length: 14 amino acids. After removal of 0 bases from V and 7 bases from J, the junction contained 2 bases not matched to a gene. CDR3 region: CASSYSTGGNEQFF. CDR3 DNA: TGTGCCAGCAGTTACTCAACAGGGGGGAATGAGCAGTTCTTC.

The chain recombines TRBV6-5 with TRBJ2-1, with D uncertain. CDR3 length equals 15 residues. Trimming cost V 2 bases and J 14 bases, with 22 bases left between them. The V gene's germline CDR1 is MNHEY and CDR2 SVGAGI. CDR3 in amino acids: CASSYVDRGIFSEFF. DNA for the CDR3: TGTGCCAGCAGTTACGTGGATCGAGGTATTTTTTCGGAGTTCTTC.

The J gene is TRBJ2-7, the V gene TRBV28; 11 bases line up with TRBD2. Germline V gives CDR1 MDHEN, CDR2 SYDVKM. Trimming took 5 bases from V and 6 from J; bases not matched to a gene: 9. The CDR3 is 15 amino acids. The CDR3 here is CASSTVTSGSSEQYF. CDR3 DNA: TGTGCCAGCAGTACGGTCACTAGCGGGAGTAGCGAGCAGTACTTC.

The chain carries TRBV5-6 and TRBJ1-6; no firm D call. The germline gives CDR1 SGHDT, CDR2 YYEEEE. The CDR3 has 14 residues. V shed 0 bases and J shed 8 bases, with 9 bases lying between them. The CDR3 coding sequence is TGTGCCAGCAGCTTGGGGATCTGGGATTCACCCCTCCACTTT. This codes for CASSLGIWDSPLHF.

V usage is TRBV15 and J usage is TRBJ2-7; TRBD2 matches at 7 bases. The V gene end was trimmed by 5 bases and the J gene end by 5 bases; junction bases not matched to a gene: 6. The germline gives CDR1 LNHNV, CDR2 YYDKDF (reference sequence). This CDR3 spans 13 amino acids. The CDR3 nucleotides are TGTGCCACCAGCGGGGGGGGGACCCACGAGCAGTACTTC. Protein product: CATSGGGTHEQYF.

The CDR3 DNA reads TGTGCCAGCAGCTTAGGAGGGGAGGGCTCCTACAATGAGCAGTTCTTC. Its translation: CASSLGGEGSYNEQFF. This chain links TRBV7-3 with TRBJ2-1; the match to TRBD2 covers 7 bases. CDR1 is SGHTA and CDR2 is FQGTGA in the germline V gene. The J segment lost 0 bases and the V segment lost 2 bases, leaving 4 bases of the junction unmatched. The CDR3 sequence is 16 residues long.

In this sample, this clone turned up a few times. Here the CDR3 reads CASSPSTPPGQYF. The CDR3 DNA is TGTGCCAGCAGTCCCTCAACCCCCCCGGGGCAGTACTTC. The rearrangement uses TRBV28 and TRBJ2-7, with unresolved D. Trimming took 5 bases from V and 9 from J, leaving 17 bases between them. The CDR3 is 13 amino acids. Per the germline V gene, CDR1 is MDHEN and CDR2 is SYDVKM. The whole variable domain, filled in from reference TRBV28 and TRBJ2-7, reads DVKVTQSSRYLVKRTGEKVFLECVQDMDHENMFWYRQDPGLGLRLIYFSYDVKMKEKGDIPEGYSVSREKKERFSLILESASTNQTSMYLCASSPSTPPGQYFGPGTRLTVT.

The chain joins TRBV7-6 to TRBJ2-2; 13 bases align to TRBD2. Germline loops: CDR1 SGHVS, CDR2 FNYEAQ. CDR3 size: 19 residues. Trimming removed 4 bases from V and 4 bases from J; junction bases left unmatched: 12. The CDR3 nucleotides are TGTGCCAGCAGCTCGGGGGGACTAGCGGGACTTAGAGGCACCGGGGAGCTGTTTTTT. Protein sequence: CASSSGGLAGLRGTGELFF.

The chain has TRBV5-1 and TRBJ2-2; D assignment may be TRBD1 or TRBD2 (6 bases each). The V gene lost 0 bases and the J gene lost 4 bases, with 13 bases spanning the gap. Looked up from germline, CDR1 is SGHRS and CDR2 is YFSETQ. The CDR3 extends over 16 amino acids. CDR3 protein: CASSLAGAGRTGELFF. CDR3 coding DNA: TGCGCCAGCAGCTTGGCGGGGGCAGGGCGCACCGGGGAGCTGTTTTTT.

The chain has TRBV6-5 and TRBJ1-2; no firm D call. V gave up 0 bases and J gave up 8 bases, with 10 bases separating them. The CDR3 runs to 13 residues. Looked up from germline, CDR1 is MNHEY and CDR2 is SVGAGI. The CDR3 region is CASSYSNIGGYTF. The CDR3 nucleotides are TGTGCCAGCAGTTACTCCAATATCGGGGGCTACACCTTC.

The rearrangement joins TRBV7-9 to TRBJ2-6; unclear D gene. The CDR3 totals 15 residues. V was shortened by 4 bases and J by 1 base, with 8 bases between the two germline ends. Germline loops: CDR1 SEHNR, CDR2 FQNEAQ (reference sequence). The CDR3 loop is CASSSKLSGANVLTF. The CDR3, as DNA: TGTGCCAGCAGCTCTAAGTTATCTGGGGCCAACGTCCTGACTTTC. Full variable domain (missing parts from reference TRBV7-9 and TRBJ2-6): DTGVSQNPRHKITKRGQNVTFRCDPISEHNRLYWYRQTLGQGPEFLTYFQNEAQLEKSRLLSDRFSAERPKGSFSTLEIQRTEQGDSAMYLCASSSKLSGANVLTFGAGSRLTVL.

This chain connects TRBV27 to TRBJ1-5; tentative D call: TRBD1 (5 bases). The V and J ends lost 6 bases and 6 bases respectively, with 9 bases between them. Per germline, CDR1 MNHEY and CDR2 SMNVEV (reference sequence). CDR3 size: 12 residues. The CDR3 loop is CASRTGTQPQHF. The CDR3 DNA follows: TGTGCCAGCAGGACCGGGACTCAGCCCCAGCATTTT.

This chain uses TRBV13 with TRBJ2-5; D remains ambiguous. The CDR3 consists of 13 residues. Germline CDR1 is PRHDT and CDR2 is FYEKMQ (reference sequence). Trimming left V 1 base short and J 4 bases short, with 7 bases between. DNA of the CDR3: TGTGCCAGCAGCTTAGATCCGGGAGAGACCCAGTACTTC. Translated, it gives CASSLDPGETQYF.

The CDR3 spells CASSVGGSGANVLTF. CDR3 coding DNA: TGTGCCAGCAGCGTAGGGGGCTCTGGGGCCAACGTCCTGACTTTC. This chain joins TRBV16 and TRBJ2-6; tentative D call: TRBD1 (6 bases). V was shortened by 5 bases and J by 0 bases, with 8 bases between the two germline ends. The CDR3 length is 15 residues. Germline values: CDR1 KGHSY, CDR2 FQNENV.

CDR3 protein: CASSLADLGLAGFEETQYF. DNA for the CDR3: TGTGCCAGCAGCTTAGCCGACTTGGGGCTAGCGGGATTCGAAGAGACCCAGTACTTC. The chain is built from TRBV7-8 and TRBJ2-5, with 9 nucleotides matching TRBD2. CDR3 length: 19 amino acids. The V and J ends lost 0 bases and 3 bases, in that order; junction bases with no gene match: 14. Germline V gene data show CDR1 as SGHVS and CDR2 as FQNEAQ.

The rearrangement joins TRBV29-1 to TRBJ2-7; tentative D call: TRBD1 (6 bases). Per the germline V gene, CDR1 is SQVTM and CDR2 is ANQGSEA. There are 12 residues in the CDR3. With 3 bases removed from V and 5 bases from J, the gap between germline ends came to 11 bases. In nucleotides, the CDR3 is TGCAGCGTTGAGACAGGTAGCGACGAGCAGTACTTC. Its protein is CSVETGSDEQYF.

This chain's CDR3 is CASSLITASASEQFF. Written as DNA, the CDR3 is TGCGCCAGCAGCTTAATAACGGCTAGCGCCAGTGAGCAGTTCTTC. J is TRBJ2-1 and V is TRBV5-1; TRBD2 is a possible D gene (6 bases). Trimming pared 2 bases from V and 9 bases from J, leaving 18 bases between. Per the germline V gene, CDR1 is SGHRS and CDR2 is YFSETQ. The CDR3 sequence is 15 residues long. Full variable domain (rest looked up from reference TRBV5-1 and TRBJ2-1): KAGVTQTPRYLIKTRGQQVTLSCSPISGHRSVSWYQQTPGQGLQFLFEYFSETQRNKGNFPGRFSGRQFSNSRSEMNVSTLELGDSALYLCASSLITASASEQFFGPGTRLTVL.

In its sample, this clone was seen a few times. The chain couples TRBV27 to TRBJ2-7; unclear D gene. Trimming took off 6 bases at V and 0 bases at J, with 12 bases between the two ends. Germline V CDR1 and CDR2: MNHEY, SMNVEV (reference sequence). This CDR3 is 14 amino acids long. This CDR3 reads CASSNTWISYEQYF. Here the CDR3 DNA reads TGTGCCAGCAGCAATACTTGGATCTCCTACGAGCAGTACTTC.

As to this clone: The sample has other DNA sequences that encode this CDR3 too. This chain connects TRBV28 to TRBJ2-3, with TRBD1 identical over 8 bases. The CDR3 length is 12 residues. V was pared by 4 bases and J by 6 bases, with 0 bases of the junction left unmatched. CDR1 is MDHEN and CDR2 is SYDVKM in the germline V gene. The CDR3 DNA reads as TGTGCCAGCAGTTCAGGGGGCGATACGCAGTATTTT. It yields the protein CASSSGGDTQYF.

This sequence joins TRBV4-1 and TRBJ2-3; D is possibly TRBD1 (5 bases). Per the germline V gene, CDR1 is MGHRA and CDR2 is YSYEKL. The CDR3 is made up of 16 amino acids. Trimming left V 4 bases short and J 5 bases short, with 19 bases between. The CDR3 protein is CASSPTGASLGDTQYF. The DNA for the CDR3 is TGCGCCAGCAGCCCAACTGGGGCCTCCTTGGGAGATACGCAGTATTTT.

The chain joins TRBV5-1 to TRBJ2-1; a weak D match, TRBD2 (6 bases). Trimming left V 2 bases short and J 0 bases short, with 9 bases between. CDR3 length: 15 amino acids. CDR1 and CDR2 from the germline V gene are SGHRS and YFSETQ. This chain's CDR3 is CASSFNGGSYNEQFF. The CDR3 DNA is TGCGCCAGCAGCTTTAACGGGGGCTCCTACAATGAGCAGTTCTTC.